In its sample, the clone carrying this TCR beta chain was seen many times. Its antigen is not identified. Treatment defined: skin biopsy from PPD injection site in Mantoux-positive individual. Unsorted total RNA, about 1 to 1000 ng, was DNase treated before reverse transcription. Biopsied sites were PPD injections in people with a positive Mantoux test. Trimming stripped 5 bases from V and 2 bases from J, with 12 bases between. Per the germline V gene, CDR1 is SSHAT and CDR2 is FNYEAQ (reference sequence). The CDR3 runs to 14 residues. The data derive from a study of naive and memory T cell subsets. Whole-study results and caveats: Higher TCR numbers at tuberculin sites reflect T cell infiltration, per interpretation.

For blood and skin samples, reverse transcription used TCR alpha and beta constant primers. Four PCR rounds used nested alpha and beta constant region primers plus the SP2 primer. Each CDR3 protein gets one entry after TCRdb re-called the UMI-ligation and nested PCR reads with MiXCR. The repertoire includes 15,000 to 20,000 distinct CDR3 sequences, about a tenth of them detected once, and 6.8% sits in the top ten. V and J are TRBV7-7 and TRBJ2-5; possibly TRBD2 for D (5 bases). Sample: skin, taken from a tuberculin skin test site. The receptor was isolated from an adult in good health. CDR3 nucleotide sequence: TGTGCCAGCAGCCCGTGGGGAGAACAAGAGACCCAGTACTTC. Its translation is CASSPWGEQETQYF.